These 18 T cell receptor beta chains came from one sample sequenced in a study of T-cell reconstitution after alpha-beta-depleted transplantation in children. Preparation of the TCRbeta library involved a method that used unique molecular identifiers. Each CDR3 protein is one row after TCRdb ran MiXCR on the PCR reads. This sample has more than 90,000 distinct CDR3 sequences, with roughly 8% found just once. Source: PBMCs from the stem cell graft donor, taken from the stem cell graft. The receptor source for this set is a human donor who donated a stem cell graft to a child with congenital amegakaryocytic thrombocytopenia.

This clonotype was picked up many times. The gene calls are TRBV5-5 and TRBJ2-5; perhaps TRBD2 as D (5 bases). This CDR3 has 14 amino acids. The V end lost 1 base, the J end lost 5 bases, and 12 bases lay between the germline ends. Looked up from germline, CDR1 is SGHKS and CDR2 is YYEKEE (reference sequence). DNA of the CDR3: TGTGCCAGCAGCTTGAGTCCACGAGGGGAGACCCAGTACTTC. Translating it yields CASSLSPRGETQYF.

This clonotype was detected ten times or more. This chain uses TRBV20-1 with TRBJ2-2, with TRBD1 as a possible D gene (6 bases). CDR3 length: 14 residues. V shed 5 bases and J shed 1 base, with 11 bases lying between them. CDR1 and CDR2 from the germline V gene are DFQATT and SNEGSKA (reference sequence). CDR3 loop: CSAWDTENTGELFF. The CDR3 DNA is TGCAGTGCTTGGGACACCGAGAACACCGGGGAGCTGTTTTTT.

This clonotype was detected ten times or more. The chain employs TRBV3-1 and TRBJ1-6; TRBD1 aligns across 8 bases. The CDR3 contains 14 residues. V shed 6 bases and J 10 bases; nucleotides not matched to a gene: 8. The germline gives CDR1 LGHDT, CDR2 YNNKEL (reference sequence). CDR3 region: CASRPTGGRSPLHF. CDR3 in DNA: TGTGCCAGCAGGCCTACAGGGGGACGATCACCCCTCCACTTT.

There are a few counts of this clonotype. The rearrangement links TRBV6-2 or TRBV6-3 to TRBJ1-2; 9 positions agree with TRBD1. This CDR3 contains 17 residues. Germline trimming cut 2 bases from V and 3 bases from J; bases unmatched to any gene: 10. Per germline, CDR1 MNHEY and CDR2 SVGEGT. This CDR3 is CASSYRKGQGIDYGYTF. The CDR3 nucleotides are TGTGCCAGCAGTTACCGCAAGGGACAGGGCATAGACTATGGCTACACCTTC.

This clonotype was seen many times. The junction differs from germline at one of its ends, possibly a read error. This chain connects TRBV27 to TRBJ2-3; TRBD1 matches 9 bases. This CDR3 contains 17 residues. Germline V gene lookup returns CDR1 MNHEY and CDR2 SMNVEV (reference sequence). The CDR3 spells CASSLTPPGQGTDTQYF. The DNA of the CDR3 is TGTGCCAGCAGTTTAACCCCCCCGGGACAGGGCACCGATACGCAGTATTTT.

This clonotype was picked up many times. The chain employs TRBV12-3 or TRBV12-4 and TRBJ1-5; D remains unclear. Trimming shortened V by 3 bases and J by 0 bases, and 6 bases separated the two germline ends. This CDR3 has 14 amino acids. The CDR3 region is CASSLGNSNQPQHF. The DNA for the CDR3 is TGTGCCAGCAGTTTGGGTAATAGCAATCAGCCCCAGCATTTT.

Many counts were recorded for this clonotype. V is TRBV9 and J is TRBJ2-2, with D hard to call. This CDR3 spans 15 amino acids. Germline CDR1 is SGDLS and CDR2 is YYNGEE. Trimming cost V 0 bases and J 1 base, with 7 bases left between them. The CDR3 DNA follows: TGTGCCAGCAGCGTAGAAGTTATGAACACCGGGGAGCTGTTTTTT. It is translated as CASSVEVMNTGELFF.

Ten or more counts support this clonotype. This chain uses TRBV20-1 with TRBJ2-3, with TRBD2 as a possible D gene (6 bases). Germline-derived CDR1 and CDR2 are DFQATT and SNEGSKA (reference sequence). The CDR3 totals 15 residues. Trimming pared 6 bases from V and 2 bases from J, leaving 18 bases between. CDR3 residues: CSAIAGTLNTDTQYF. For the CDR3, the DNA is TGCAGTGCCATCGCCGGGACTCTCAACACAGATACGCAGTATTTT.

This clonotype was detected only a few times. This chain connects TRBV27 to TRBJ2-1, with D possibly being TRBD1 (5 bases). Germline CDR1 is MNHEY and CDR2 is SMNVEV (reference sequence). This CDR3 is 16 amino acids long. V gave up 5 bases and J gave up 6 bases, with 20 bases separating them. The CDR3 region has the DNA TGTGCCAGCAGTCTAACCCCGACAGCTAGGGGCAATGAGCAGTTCTTC. It specifies CASSLTPTARGNEQFF.

This clonotype came up many times. The chain joins TRBV5-1 to TRBJ2-2; TRBD1 matches at 9 bases. V dropped 3 bases and J dropped 2; count of bases not matched to a gene: 8. CDR3 size: 17 residues. Germline-derived CDR1 and CDR2 are SGHRS and YFSETQ. The chain's CDR3 is CASSYQTTGGNTGELFF. In DNA, the CDR3 is TGCGCCAGCAGCTACCAAACGACAGGGGGTAACACCGGGGAGCTGTTTTTT.

This clonotype was seen many times. The chain carries TRBV7-9 and TRBJ1-4, with 7 nucleotides matching TRBD1. CDR1 is SEHNR, CDR2 FQNEAQ, per germline (reference sequence). Germline trimming cut 5 bases from V and 4 bases from J; bases unmatched to any gene: 4. The CDR3 is 14 residues long. CDR3 residues: CASSQGQDNEKLFF. In nucleotides, the CDR3 is TGTGCCAGCAGCCAAGGACAGGATAATGAAAAACTGTTTTTT.

This clonotype was counted many times. V usage is TRBV20-1 and J usage is TRBJ2-5; D is perhaps TRBD1 or TRBD2 (5 bases each). Trimming removed 2 bases at V and 3 bases at J, with 16 bases between. CDR1 DFQATT and CDR2 SNEGSKA come from the germline V gene (reference sequence). The CDR3 spans 15 residues. The CDR3, as DNA: TGCAGTGCTAGATCCCCTGGGACGGTAAAAGAGACCCAGTACTTC. It codes for CSARSPGTVKETQYF.

The table lists this clonotype with many counts. This chain connects TRBV27 to TRBJ1-1; D is possibly TRBD1 (5 bases). Trimming left V 5 bases short and J 4 bases short, with 14 bases between. This CDR3 is 14 amino acids long. The germline V gene has CDR1 MNHEY and CDR2 SMNVEV (reference sequence). DNA for the CDR3: TGTGCCAGCAGTCTCCTCTCAGGGACCACTGAAGCTTTCTTT. Translation: CASSLLSGTTEAFF.

This clonotype has at least ten counts. The chain employs TRBV13 and TRBJ2-1; D uncertain. The V end lost 5 bases, the J end lost 5 bases, and 13 bases lay between the germline ends. Germline CDR1 and CDR2: PRHDT and FYEKMQ (reference sequence). There are 14 residues in the CDR3. In DNA, the CDR3 is TGTGCCAGCAGCCTGCGGAGAGCAGACAATGAGCAGTTCTTC. It translates to CASSLRRADNEQFF. Variable domain in full (rest from reference TRBV13 and TRBJ2-1): AAGVIQSPRHLIKEKRETATLKCYPIPRHDTVYWYQQGPGQDPQFLISFYEKMQSDKGSIPDRFSAQQFSDYHSELNMSSLELGDSALYFCASSLRRADNEQFFGPGTRLTVL.

The CDR3 DNA sequence: TGCAGCGCTTTGGGGCTTGGGGGCATGAACACTGAAGCTTTCTTT. It yields the protein CSALGLGGMNTEAFF. This chain joins TRBV29-1 and TRBJ1-1; TRBD1 might be the D (6 bases). The CDR3 length is 15 residues. Germline V lookup: CDR1 SQVTM, CDR2 ANQGSEA. V lost 7 bases, J lost 0 bases, and 18 bases lay in between.

This clonotype has at least ten counts. This sequence joins TRBV20-1 and TRBJ2-1, with 12 bases lining up with TRBD2. In germline, CDR1 is DFQATT, CDR2 SNEGSKA (reference sequence). Trimming removed 6 bases from V and 0 bases from J; junction bases left unmatched: 18. The CDR3 is made up of 20 amino acids. The CDR3 region is CSAGLAGGTNRRSSYNEQFF. The CDR3 bases are TGCAGTGCAGGTCTAGCGGGAGGGACTAATAGGAGGAGCTCCTACAATGAGCAGTTCTTC.

Many counts were recorded for this clonotype. This rearrangement joins TRBV4-1 to TRBJ2-1; TRBD1 matches 8 bases. Looked up from germline, CDR1 is MGHRA and CDR2 is YSYEKL. V shed 0 bases, J shed 7 bases, and the junction held 5 bases outside the gene matches. CDR3 length equals 15 residues. The CDR3, as DNA: TGCGCCAGCAGCCAAGACCGACAGGGGCGAAATGAGCAGTTCTTC. Amino acid sequence: CASSQDRQGRNEQFF.

This clonotype appeared many times. This chain uses TRBV5-1 with TRBJ2-5; D may be TRBD1 (5 bases). The germline gives CDR1 SGHRS, CDR2 YFSETQ. V lost 0 bases to trimming and J lost 3 bases, with 9 bases between them. The CDR3 has 14 amino acids. The CDR3 loop reads CASSLVFREETQYF. In DNA form, the CDR3 reads TGCGCCAGCAGCTTGGTTTTCAGGGAAGAGACCCAGTACTTC. Filled out from reference TRBV5-1 and TRBJ2-5, the complete variable domain reads KAGVTQTPRYLIKTRGQQVTLSCSPISGHRSVSWYQQTPGQGLQFLFEYFSETQRNKGNFPGRFSGRQFSNSRSEMNVSTLELGDSALYLCASSLVFREETQYFGPGTRLLVL.